One TCR beta chain is described in this entry. No antigen is known for it. Scientists amplified the TCR beta CDR3 regions from RNA transcripts. Following a first-round RT-PCR that used HTBI primers, a second-round multiplex PCR was carried out. TCRdb recomputed calls from the multiplex PCR reads with MiXCR, one row per CDR3 protein. The sample has 350,000 to 450,000 distinct CDR3 sequences, approximately 20% seen once. There are 15 residues in the CDR3. The junction had 6 bases not matched to a gene; V was cut back by 5 bases and J by 4 bases. Germline assignment: CDR1 MNHNS and CDR2 SASEGT. This entry belongs to a study of Graves' ophthalmopathy and Graves' hyperthyroidism. Study-wide results and caveats: Most expanded clonotypes from thyroid (those above 0.001 frequency) were also found in blood.

Diagnosis used clinical symptoms, serum thyroxine, TRAb, thyroid ultrasound and orbital computed tomography. PBMCs were density-gradient isolated from approximately 9.8 ml fresh blood. The genes are TRBV6-1 and TRBJ2-7; 12 bases fit TRBD2. The receptor comes from a young woman with Graves' ophthalmopathy. The sample consisted of peripheral blood. CDR3 sequence (DNA): TGTGCCAGCAGTCTAGCGGGAGGGCCGGGGTACGAGCAGTACTTC. Translated, it gives CASSLAGGPGYEQYF.